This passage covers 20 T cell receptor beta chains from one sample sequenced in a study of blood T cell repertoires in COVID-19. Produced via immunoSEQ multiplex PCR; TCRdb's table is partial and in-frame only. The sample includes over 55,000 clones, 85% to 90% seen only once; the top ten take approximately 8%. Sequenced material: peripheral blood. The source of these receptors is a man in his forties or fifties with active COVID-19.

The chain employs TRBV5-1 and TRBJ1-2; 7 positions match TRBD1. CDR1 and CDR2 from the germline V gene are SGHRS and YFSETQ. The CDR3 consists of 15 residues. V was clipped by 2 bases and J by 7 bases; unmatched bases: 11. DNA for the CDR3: TGCGCCAGCAGCTTCGCCACAGGACAGGCGCGTGGCTACACCTTC. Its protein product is CASSFATGQARGYTF.

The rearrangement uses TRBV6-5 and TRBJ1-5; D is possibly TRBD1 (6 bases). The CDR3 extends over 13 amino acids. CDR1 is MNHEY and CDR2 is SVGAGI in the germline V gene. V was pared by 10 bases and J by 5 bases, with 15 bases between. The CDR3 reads CATGGAWDQPQHF. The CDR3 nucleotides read TGTGCCACGGGGGGGGCTTGGGATCAGCCCCAGCATTTT.

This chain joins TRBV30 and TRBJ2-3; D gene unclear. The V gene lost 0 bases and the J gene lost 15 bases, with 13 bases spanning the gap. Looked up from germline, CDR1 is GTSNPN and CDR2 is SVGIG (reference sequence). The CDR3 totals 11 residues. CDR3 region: CAWSVSRSAYF. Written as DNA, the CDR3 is TGTGCCTGGAGTGTTTCTAGATCCGCCTATTTT.

The chain's CDR3 is CASSLGAGGNQPQHF. The CDR3 DNA follows: TGTGCCAGCAGCTTGGGAGCAGGGGGCAATCAGCCCCAGCATTTT. The chain couples TRBV5-6 to TRBJ1-5; weak D call: TRBD1 (6 bases). CDR1 is SGHDT and CDR2 is YYEEEE in the germline V gene. This CDR3 has 15 residues. V shed 0 bases and J shed 2 bases, with 9 bases lying between them.

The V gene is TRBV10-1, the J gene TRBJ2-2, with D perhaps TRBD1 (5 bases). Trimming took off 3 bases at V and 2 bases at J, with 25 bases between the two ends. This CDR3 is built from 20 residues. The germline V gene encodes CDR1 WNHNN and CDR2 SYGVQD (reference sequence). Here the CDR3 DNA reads TGCGCCAGCAGTGACGGTCGACAGCCTCATCATCTGAAAAACACCGGGGAGCTGTTTTTT. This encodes CASSDGRQPHHLKNTGELFF.

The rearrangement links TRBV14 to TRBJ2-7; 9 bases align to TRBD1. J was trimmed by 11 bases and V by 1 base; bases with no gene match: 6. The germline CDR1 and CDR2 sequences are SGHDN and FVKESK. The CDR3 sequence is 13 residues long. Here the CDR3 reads CASSQGDREVKYF. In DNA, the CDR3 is TGTGCCAGCAGCCAAGGGGACAGGGAGGTAAAGTACTTC.

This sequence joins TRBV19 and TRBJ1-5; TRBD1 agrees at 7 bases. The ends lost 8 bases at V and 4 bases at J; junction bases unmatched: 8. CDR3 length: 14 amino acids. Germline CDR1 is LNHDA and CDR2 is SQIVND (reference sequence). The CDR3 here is CASADRETNQPQHF. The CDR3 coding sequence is TGTGCCAGTGCAGACAGGGAGACAAATCAGCCCCAGCATTTT.

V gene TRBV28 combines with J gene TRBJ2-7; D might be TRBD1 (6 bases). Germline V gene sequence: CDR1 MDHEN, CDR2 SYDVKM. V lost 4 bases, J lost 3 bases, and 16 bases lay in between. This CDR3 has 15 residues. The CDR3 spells CASSSFREGGYEQYF. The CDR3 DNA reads TGTGCCAGCAGTTCCTTTCGGGAAGGGGGCTACGAGCAGTACTTC.

The CDR3 is CASSQIQGNEQFF. The CDR3 DNA reads as TGTGCCAGCAGCCAGATACAGGGGAATGAGCAGTTCTTC. The J gene is TRBJ2-1, the V gene TRBV4-2, with TRBD1 matching 7 bases. CDR1 is LGHNA and CDR2 is YNFKEQ in the germline V gene. V gave up 3 bases and J gave up 7 bases; unmatched junction bases: 3. This CDR3 is 13 amino acids long.

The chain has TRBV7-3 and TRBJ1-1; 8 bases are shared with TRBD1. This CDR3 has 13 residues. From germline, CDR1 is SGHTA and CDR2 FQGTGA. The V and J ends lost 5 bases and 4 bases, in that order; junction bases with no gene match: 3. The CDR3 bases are TGTGCCAGCAGCCTCGGGACAGGCACTGAAGCTTTCTTT. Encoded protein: CASSLGTGTEAFF.

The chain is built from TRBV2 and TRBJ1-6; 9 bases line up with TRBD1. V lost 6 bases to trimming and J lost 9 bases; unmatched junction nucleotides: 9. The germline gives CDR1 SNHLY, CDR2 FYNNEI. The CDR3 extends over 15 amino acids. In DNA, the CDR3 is TGTGCCAGCAGCGCATACCGGGACAGGGCTTCACCCCTCCACTTT. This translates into CASSAYRDRASPLHF. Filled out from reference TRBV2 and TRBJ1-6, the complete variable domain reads EPEVTQTPSHQVTQMGQEVILRCVPISNHLYFYWYRQILGQKVEFLVSFYNNEISEKSEIFDDQFSVERPDGSNFTLKIRSTKLEDSAMYFCASSAYRDRASPLHFGNGTRLTVT.

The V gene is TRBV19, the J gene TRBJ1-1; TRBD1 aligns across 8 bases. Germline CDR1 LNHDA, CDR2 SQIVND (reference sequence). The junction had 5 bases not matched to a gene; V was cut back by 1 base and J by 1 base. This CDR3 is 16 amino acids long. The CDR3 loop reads CASSIALGQGNTEAFF. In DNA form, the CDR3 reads TGTGCCAGTAGTATAGCCTTAGGACAGGGGAACACTGAAGCTTTCTTT.

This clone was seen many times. CDR3 sequence reads: CASSAGTNYEQYF. The CDR3 nucleotides read TGTGCCAGTAGTGCCGGGACAAACTACGAGCAGTACTTC. This chain uses TRBV19 with TRBJ2-7; D might be TRBD1 (6 bases). CDR1 and CDR2 (germline): LNHDA, SQIVND (reference sequence). Trimming left V 5 bases short and J 3 bases short, with 11 bases between. The CDR3 consists of 13 residues.

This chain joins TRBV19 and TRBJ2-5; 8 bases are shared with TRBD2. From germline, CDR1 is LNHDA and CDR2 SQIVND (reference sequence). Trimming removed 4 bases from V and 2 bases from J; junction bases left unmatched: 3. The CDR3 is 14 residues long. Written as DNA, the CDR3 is TGTGCCAGTAGTACGGGGGGGAATCAAGAGACCCAGTACTTC. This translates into CASSTGGNQETQYF.

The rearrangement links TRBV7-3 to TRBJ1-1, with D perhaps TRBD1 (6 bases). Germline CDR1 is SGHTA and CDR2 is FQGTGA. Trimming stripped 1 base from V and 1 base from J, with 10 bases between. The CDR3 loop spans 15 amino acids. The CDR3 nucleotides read TGTGCCAGCAGCTTAAATGCCAGGGGGAACACTGAAGCTTTCTTT. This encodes CASSLNARGNTEAFF.

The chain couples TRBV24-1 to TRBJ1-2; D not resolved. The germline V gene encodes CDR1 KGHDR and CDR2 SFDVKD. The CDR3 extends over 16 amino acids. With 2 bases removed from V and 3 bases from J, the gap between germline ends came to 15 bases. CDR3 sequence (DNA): TGTGCCACCAGTGATTCGACGACATGGTGGCACTATGGCTACACCTTC. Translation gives CATSDSTTWWHYGYTF.

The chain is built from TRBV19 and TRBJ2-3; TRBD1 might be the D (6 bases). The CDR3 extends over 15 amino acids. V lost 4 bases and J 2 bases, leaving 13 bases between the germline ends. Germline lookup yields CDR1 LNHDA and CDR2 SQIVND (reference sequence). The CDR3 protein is CASSNEGVVTDTQYF. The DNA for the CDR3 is TGTGCCAGTAGTAACGAGGGGGTGGTCACAGATACGCAGTATTTT.

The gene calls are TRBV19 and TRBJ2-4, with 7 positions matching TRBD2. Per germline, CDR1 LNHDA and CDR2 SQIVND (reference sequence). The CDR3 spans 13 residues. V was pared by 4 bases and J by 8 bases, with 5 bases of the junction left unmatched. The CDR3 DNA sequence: TGTGCCAGTAGTACGGGGGGTTCGGACATTCAGTACTTC. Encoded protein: CASSTGGSDIQYF.

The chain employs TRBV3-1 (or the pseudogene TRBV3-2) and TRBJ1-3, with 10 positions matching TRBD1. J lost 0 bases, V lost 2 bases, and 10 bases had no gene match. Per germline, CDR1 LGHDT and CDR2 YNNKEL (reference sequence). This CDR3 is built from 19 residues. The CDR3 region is CASSQSRRQGANSGNTIYF. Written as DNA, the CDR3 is TGTGCCAGCAGCCAATCACGTAGACAGGGGGCCAACTCTGGAAACACCATATATTTT.

CDR3 coding DNA: TGTGCCAGCAGTTTACGGCAGGGCTATGGCTACACCTTC. Protein product: CASSLRQGYGYTF. This chain uses TRBV28 with TRBJ1-2; weak D call: TRBD1 (5 bases). Germline CDR1 and CDR2: MDHEN and SYDVKM. V gave up 2 bases and J gave up 4 bases, with 8 bases separating them. The CDR3 is 13 amino acids.